This T cell receptor beta chain was found in a study of early T cells in non-severe SARS-CoV-2 infection. Overall study: Unsorted whole-blood RNA was sequenced in bulk, leaving chains unpaired.

A note on this clonotype: Its antigen is still unknown.

General study findings and limits: Anti-spike CD8 responses were favored in VDJdb matching, and private and CD4 specificities were missed.

Unique molecular identifiers were affixed to single, distinct cDNA molecules. One entry per CDR3 protein results from TCRdb running MiXCR on the 5' RACE reads. Counted here are some 59,000 distinct CDR3 sequences, less than 11% occurring once; the ten biggest clones make up just over 4.5%. Source material: whole blood. The TCR sequence derives from an adult who was a healthcare worker with PCR-confirmed SARS-CoV-2 infection or an uninfected control (not recorded which).

The CDR3 sequence is CASSLSGRVLYNEQFF. In nucleotides, the CDR3 is TGTGCCAGCAGTTTATCGGGGCGGGTCCTATACAATGAGCAGTTCTTC. The rearrangement uses TRBV27 and TRBJ2-1; D is tentatively TRBD1 or TRBD2 (5 bases each). From germline, CDR1 is MNHEY and CDR2 SMNVEV (reference sequence). Between the trimmed V and J ends, which lost 0 bases and 4 bases, there was a span of 13 bases. This CDR3 is 16 amino acids long.